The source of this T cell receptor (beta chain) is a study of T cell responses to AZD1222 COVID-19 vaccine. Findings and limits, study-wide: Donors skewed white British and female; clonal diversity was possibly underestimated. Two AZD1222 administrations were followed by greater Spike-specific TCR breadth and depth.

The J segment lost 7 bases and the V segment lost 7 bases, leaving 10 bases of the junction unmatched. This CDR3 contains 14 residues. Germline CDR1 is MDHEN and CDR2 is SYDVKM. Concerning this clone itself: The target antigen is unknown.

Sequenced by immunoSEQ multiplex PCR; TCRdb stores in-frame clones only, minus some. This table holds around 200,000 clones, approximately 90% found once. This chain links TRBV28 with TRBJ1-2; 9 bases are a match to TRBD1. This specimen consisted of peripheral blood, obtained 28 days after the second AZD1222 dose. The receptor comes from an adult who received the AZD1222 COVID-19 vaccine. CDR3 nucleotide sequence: TGTGCCAGCATAGTGGGACAGGGAGGTTCTGGCTACACCTTC. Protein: CASIVGQGGSGYTF.